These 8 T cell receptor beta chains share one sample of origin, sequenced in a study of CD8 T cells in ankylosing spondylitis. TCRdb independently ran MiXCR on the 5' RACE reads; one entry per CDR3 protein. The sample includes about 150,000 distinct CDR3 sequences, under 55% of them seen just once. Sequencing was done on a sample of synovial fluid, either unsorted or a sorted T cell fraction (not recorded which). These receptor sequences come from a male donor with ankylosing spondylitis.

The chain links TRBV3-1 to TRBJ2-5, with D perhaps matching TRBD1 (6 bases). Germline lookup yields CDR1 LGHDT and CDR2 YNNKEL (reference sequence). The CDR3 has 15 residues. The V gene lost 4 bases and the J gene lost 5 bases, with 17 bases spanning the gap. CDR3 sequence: CASSRGGSIPETQYF. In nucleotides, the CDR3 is TGTGCCAGCAGCCGAGGGGGATCCATTCCCGAGACCCAGTACTTC.

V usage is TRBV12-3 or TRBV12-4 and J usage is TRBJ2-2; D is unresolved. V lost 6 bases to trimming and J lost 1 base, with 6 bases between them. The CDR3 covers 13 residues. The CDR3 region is CASRTENTGELFF. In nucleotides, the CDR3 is TGTGCCAGCAGGACGGAGAACACCGGGGAGCTGTTTTTT.

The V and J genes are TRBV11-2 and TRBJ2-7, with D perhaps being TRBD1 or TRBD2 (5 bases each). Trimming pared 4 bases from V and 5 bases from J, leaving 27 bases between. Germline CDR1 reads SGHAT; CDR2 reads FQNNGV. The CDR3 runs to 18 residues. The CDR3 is CASSSPYGMGPHDDEQYF. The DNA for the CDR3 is TGTGCCAGCAGCTCACCATACGGAATGGGACCACATGACGACGAGCAGTACTTC.

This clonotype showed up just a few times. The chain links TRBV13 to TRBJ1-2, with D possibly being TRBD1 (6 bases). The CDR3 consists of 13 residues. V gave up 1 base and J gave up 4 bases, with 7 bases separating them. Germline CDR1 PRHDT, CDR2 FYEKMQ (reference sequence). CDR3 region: CASSLDRVYGYTF. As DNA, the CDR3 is TGTGCCAGCAGCTTAGACAGGGTCTATGGCTACACCTTC.

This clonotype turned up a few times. CDR3 amino acids: CASTLGGWNQPQHF. The CDR3 coding sequence is TGTGCCAGCACTTTGGGGGGATGGAATCAGCCCCAGCATTTT. This rearrangement joins TRBV12-3 or TRBV12-4 to TRBJ1-5; D possibly corresponds to TRBD1 (5 bases). Trimming removed 7 bases at V and 4 bases at J, with 14 bases between. The CDR3 sequence is 14 residues long.

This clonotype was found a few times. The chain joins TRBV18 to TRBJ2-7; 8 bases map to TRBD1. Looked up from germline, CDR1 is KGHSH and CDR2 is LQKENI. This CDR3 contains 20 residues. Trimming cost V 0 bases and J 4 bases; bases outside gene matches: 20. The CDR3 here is CASSPPRPYQTGDWDYEQYF. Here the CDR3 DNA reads TGTGCCAGCTCACCACCACGGCCTTACCAGACAGGGGATTGGGATTACGAGCAGTACTTC. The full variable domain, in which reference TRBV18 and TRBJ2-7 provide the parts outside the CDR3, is NAGVMQNPRHLVRRRGQEARLRCSPMKGHSHVYWYRQLPEEGLKFMVYLQKENIIDESGMPKERFSAEFPKEGPSILRIQQVVRGDSAAYFCASSPPRPYQTGDWDYEQYFGPGTRLTVT.

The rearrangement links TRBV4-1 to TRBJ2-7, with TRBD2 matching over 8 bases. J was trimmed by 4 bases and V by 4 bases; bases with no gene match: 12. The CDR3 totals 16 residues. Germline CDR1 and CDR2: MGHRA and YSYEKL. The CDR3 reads CASSPILAGFSYEQYF. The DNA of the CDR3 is TGCGCCAGCAGCCCTATCTTAGCGGGATTCTCGTACGAGCAGTACTTC.

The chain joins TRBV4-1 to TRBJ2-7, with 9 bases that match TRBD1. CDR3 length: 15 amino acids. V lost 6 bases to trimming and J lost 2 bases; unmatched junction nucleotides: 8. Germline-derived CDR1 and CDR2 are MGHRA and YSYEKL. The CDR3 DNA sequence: TGCGCCAGCAGTCCCCCGGGACAGGGAACCTACGAGCAGTACTTC. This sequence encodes CASSPPGQGTYEQYF.